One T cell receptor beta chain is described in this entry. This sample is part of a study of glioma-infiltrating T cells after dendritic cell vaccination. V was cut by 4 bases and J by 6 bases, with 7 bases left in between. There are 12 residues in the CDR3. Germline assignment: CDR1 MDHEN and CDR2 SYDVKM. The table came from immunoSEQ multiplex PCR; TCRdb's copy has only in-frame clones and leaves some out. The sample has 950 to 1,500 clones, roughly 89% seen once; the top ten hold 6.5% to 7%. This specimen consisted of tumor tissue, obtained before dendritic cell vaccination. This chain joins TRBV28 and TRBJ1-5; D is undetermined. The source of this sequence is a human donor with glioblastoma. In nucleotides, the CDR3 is TGTGCCAGCAGTTCCGTTATTCAGCCCCAGCATTTT. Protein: CASSSVIQPQHF. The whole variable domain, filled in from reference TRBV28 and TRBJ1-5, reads DVKVTQSSRYLVKRTGEKVFLECVQDMDHENMFWYRQDPGLGLRLIYFSYDVKMKEKGDIPEGYSVSREKKERFSLILESASTNQTSMYLCASSSVIQPQHFGDGTRLSIL.